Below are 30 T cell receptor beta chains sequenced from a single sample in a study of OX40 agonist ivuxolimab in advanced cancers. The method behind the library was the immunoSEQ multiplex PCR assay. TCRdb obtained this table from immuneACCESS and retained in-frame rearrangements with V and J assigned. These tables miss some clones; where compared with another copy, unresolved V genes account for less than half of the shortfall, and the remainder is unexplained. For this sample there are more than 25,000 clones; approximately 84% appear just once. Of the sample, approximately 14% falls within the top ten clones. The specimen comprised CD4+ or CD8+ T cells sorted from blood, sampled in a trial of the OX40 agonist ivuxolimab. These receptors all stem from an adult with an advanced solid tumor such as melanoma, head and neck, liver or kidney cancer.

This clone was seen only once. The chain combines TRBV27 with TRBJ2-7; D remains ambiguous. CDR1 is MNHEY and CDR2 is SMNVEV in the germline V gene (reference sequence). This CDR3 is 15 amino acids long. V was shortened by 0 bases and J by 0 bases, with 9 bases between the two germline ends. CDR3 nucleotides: TGTGCCAGCAGTTTATCCGGCAGGATCTCCTACGAGCAGTACTTC. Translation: CASSLSGRISYEQYF.

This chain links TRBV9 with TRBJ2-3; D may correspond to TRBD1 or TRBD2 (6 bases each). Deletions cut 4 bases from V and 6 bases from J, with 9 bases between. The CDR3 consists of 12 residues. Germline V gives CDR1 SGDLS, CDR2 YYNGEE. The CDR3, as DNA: TGTGCCAGCAGCCTAGGGGGGGATACGCAGTATTTT. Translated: CASSLGGDTQYF.

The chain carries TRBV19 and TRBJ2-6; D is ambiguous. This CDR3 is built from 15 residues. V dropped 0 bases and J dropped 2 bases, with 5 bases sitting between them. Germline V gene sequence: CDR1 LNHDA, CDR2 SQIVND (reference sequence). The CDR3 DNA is TGTGCCAGTAGTATAGAAGGCGCTGGGGCCAACGTCCTGACTTTC. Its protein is CASSIEGAGANVLTF.

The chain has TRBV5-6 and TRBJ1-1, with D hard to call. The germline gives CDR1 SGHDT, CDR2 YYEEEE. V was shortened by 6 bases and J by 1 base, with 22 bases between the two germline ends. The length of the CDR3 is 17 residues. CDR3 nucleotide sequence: TGTGCCAGCATCCACGACGAGGAGTATTTAGGGAACACTGAAGCTTTCTTT. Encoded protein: CASIHDEEYLGNTEAFF.

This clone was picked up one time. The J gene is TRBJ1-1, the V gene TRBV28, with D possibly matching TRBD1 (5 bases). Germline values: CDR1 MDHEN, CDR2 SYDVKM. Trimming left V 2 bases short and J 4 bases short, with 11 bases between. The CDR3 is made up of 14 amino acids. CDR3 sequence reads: CASSLAGNPTEAFF. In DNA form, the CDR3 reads TGTGCCAGCAGTTTAGCAGGGAACCCCACTGAAGCTTTCTTT.

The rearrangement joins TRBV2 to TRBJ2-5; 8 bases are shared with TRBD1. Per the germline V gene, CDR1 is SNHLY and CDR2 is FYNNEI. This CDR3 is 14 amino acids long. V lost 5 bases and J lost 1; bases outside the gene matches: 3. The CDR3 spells CASSLDRAQETQYF. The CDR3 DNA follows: TGTGCCAGCAGTTTGGACAGGGCCCAAGAGACCCAGTACTTC. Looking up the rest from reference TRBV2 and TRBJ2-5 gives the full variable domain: EPEVTQTPSHQVTQMGQEVILRCVPISNHLYFYWYRQILGQKVEFLVSFYNNEISEKSEIFDDQFSVERPDGSNFTLKIRSTKLEDSAMYFCASSLDRAQETQYFGPGTRLLVL.

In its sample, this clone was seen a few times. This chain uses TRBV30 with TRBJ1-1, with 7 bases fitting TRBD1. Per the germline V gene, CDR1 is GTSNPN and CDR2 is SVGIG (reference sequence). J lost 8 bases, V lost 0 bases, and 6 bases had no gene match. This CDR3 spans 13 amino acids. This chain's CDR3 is CAWSVRGPYEAFF. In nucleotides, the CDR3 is TGTGCCTGGAGTGTAAGGGGGCCCTACGAAGCTTTCTTT.

This chain's CDR3 is CASLRTGESTEAFF. Written as DNA, the CDR3 is TGTGCCAGCCTGAGGACAGGGGAGAGCACTGAAGCTTTCTTT. The chain has TRBV6-6 and TRBJ1-1, with TRBD1 matching over 9 bases. The CDR3 has 14 residues. Germline V CDR1 and CDR2: MNHNY, SVGAGI (reference sequence). Trimming cost V 8 bases and J 4 bases; bases outside gene matches: 8.

Here the CDR3 reads CASSFSLAARETQYF. The CDR3 DNA is TGTGCCAGCAGTTTCTCTCTAGCGGCTAGGGAGACCCAGTACTTC. The chain carries TRBV27 and TRBJ2-5; 7 nucleotides agree with TRBD2. The junction had 9 bases not matched to a gene; V was cut back by 3 bases and J by 5 bases. The CDR3 is 15 residues long. Germline V gene sequence: CDR1 MNHEY, CDR2 SMNVEV (reference sequence).

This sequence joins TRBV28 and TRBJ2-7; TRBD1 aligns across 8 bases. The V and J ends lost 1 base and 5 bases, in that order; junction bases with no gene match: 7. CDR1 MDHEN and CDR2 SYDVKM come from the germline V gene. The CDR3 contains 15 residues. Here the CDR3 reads CASSLSTGGGHEQYF. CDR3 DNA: TGTGCCAGCAGTTTATCTACAGGGGGTGGACACGAGCAGTACTTC. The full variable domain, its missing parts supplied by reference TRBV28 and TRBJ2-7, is DVKVTQSSRYLVKRTGEKVFLECVQDMDHENMFWYRQDPGLGLRLIYFSYDVKMKEKGDIPEGYSVSREKKERFSLILESASTNQTSMYLCASSLSTGGGHEQYFGPGTRLTVT.

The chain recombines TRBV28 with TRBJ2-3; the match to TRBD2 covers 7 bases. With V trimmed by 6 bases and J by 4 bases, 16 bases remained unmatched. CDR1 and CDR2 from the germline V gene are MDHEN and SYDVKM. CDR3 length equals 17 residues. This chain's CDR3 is CASRGEGAVIGADTQYF. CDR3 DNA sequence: TGTGCCAGCAGAGGGGAGGGAGCGGTGATTGGCGCAGATACGCAGTATTTT.

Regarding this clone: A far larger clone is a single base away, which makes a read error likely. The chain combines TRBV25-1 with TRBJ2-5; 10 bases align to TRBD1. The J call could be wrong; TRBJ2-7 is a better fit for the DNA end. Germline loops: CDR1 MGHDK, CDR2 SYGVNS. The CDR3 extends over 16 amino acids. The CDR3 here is CVSSEAGTGVSYEQYF. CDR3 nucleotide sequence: TGTGTCAGCAGTGAAGCCGGGACAGGGGTGTCCTACGAGCAGTACTTC.

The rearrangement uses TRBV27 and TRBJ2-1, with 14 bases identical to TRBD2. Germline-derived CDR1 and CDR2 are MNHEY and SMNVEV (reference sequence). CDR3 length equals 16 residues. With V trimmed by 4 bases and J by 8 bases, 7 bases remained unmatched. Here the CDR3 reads CASSSRLAGGPDEQFF. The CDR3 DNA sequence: TGTGCCAGCAGTTCCAGACTAGCGGGAGGGCCCGATGAGCAGTTCTTC.

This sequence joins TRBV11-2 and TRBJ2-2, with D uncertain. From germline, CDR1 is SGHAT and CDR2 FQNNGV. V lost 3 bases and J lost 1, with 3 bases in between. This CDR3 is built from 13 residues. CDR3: CASSFGNTGELFF. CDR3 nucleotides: TGTGCCAGCAGCTTCGGGAACACCGGGGAGCTGTTTTTT.

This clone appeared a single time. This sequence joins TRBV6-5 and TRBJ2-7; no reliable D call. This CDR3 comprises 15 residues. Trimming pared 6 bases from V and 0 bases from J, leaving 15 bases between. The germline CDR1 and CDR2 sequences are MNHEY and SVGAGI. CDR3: CASREKDRSSYEQYF. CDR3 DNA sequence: TGTGCCAGCAGAGAGAAGGACCGAAGCTCCTACGAGCAGTACTTC.

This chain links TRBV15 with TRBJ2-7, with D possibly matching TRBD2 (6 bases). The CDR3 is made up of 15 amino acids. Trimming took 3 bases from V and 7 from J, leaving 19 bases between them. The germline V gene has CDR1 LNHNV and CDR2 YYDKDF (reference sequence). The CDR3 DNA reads TGTGCCACCAGCAGGACCGGCGGGACCCTAGAGGAGCAGTACTTC. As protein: CATSRTGGTLEEQYF.

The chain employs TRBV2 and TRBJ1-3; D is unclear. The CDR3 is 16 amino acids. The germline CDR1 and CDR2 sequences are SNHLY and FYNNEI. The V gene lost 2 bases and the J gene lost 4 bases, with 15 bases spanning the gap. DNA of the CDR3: TGTGCCAGCAGTGAATGGTCGGTAGGGAGAGGAAACACCATATATTTT. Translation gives CASSEWSVGRGNTIYF.

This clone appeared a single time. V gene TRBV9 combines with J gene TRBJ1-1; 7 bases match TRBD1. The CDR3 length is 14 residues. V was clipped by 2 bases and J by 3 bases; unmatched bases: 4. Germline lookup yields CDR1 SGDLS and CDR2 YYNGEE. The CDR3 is CASSVTGEYTEAFF. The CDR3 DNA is TGTGCCAGCAGCGTTACAGGGGAGTACACTGAAGCTTTCTTT.

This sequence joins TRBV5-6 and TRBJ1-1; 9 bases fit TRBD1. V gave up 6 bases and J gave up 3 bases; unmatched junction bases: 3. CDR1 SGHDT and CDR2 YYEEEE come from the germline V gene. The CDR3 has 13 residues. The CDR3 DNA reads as TGTGCCAGCACTGGACAGGGGCACACTGAAGCTTTCTTT. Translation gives CASTGQGHTEAFF.

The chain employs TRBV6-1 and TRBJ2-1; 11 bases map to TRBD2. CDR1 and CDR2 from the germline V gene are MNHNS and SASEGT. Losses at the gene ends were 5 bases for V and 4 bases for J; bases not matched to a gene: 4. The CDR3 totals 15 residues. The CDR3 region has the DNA TGTGCCAGCAGTCAGACTAGCGGGATATACAATGAGCAGTTCTTC. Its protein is CASSQTSGIYNEQFF.

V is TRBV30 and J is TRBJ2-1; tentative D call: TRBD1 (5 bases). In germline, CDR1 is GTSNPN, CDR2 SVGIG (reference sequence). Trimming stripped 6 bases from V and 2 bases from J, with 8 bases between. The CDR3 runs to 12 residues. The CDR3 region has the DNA TGTGCCTGCCTGGACACCTACAATGAGCAGTTCTTC. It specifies CACLDTYNEQFF.

The CDR3 spells CASSKGTGDEKLFF. CDR3 nucleotide sequence: TGTGCCAGCAGCAAAGGGACAGGGGATGAAAAACTGTTTTTT. The genes are TRBV21-1 and TRBJ1-4; TRBD1, the D gene given by the table, was not confirmed from the DNA. TRBV21-1 is classified as a pseudogene. The CDR3 runs 14 residues.

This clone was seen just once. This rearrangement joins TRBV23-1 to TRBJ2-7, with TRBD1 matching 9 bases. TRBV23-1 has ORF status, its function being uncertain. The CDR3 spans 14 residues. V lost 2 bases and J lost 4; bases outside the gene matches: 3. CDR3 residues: CASSQGTGRYEQYF. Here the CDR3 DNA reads TGCGCCAGCAGTCAAGGGACAGGGCGGTACGAGCAGTACTTC.

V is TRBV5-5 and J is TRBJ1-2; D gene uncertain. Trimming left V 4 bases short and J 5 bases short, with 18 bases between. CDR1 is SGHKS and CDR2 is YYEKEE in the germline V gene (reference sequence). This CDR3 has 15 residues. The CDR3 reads CASSAVSEYWYGYTF. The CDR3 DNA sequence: TGTGCCAGCAGCGCGGTATCAGAGTACTGGTATGGCTACACCTTC. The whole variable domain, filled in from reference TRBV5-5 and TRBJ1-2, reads DAGVTQSPTHLIKTRGQQVTLRCSPISGHKSVSWYQQVLGQGPQFIFQYYEKEERGRGNFPDRFSARQFPNYSSELNVNALLLGDSALYLCASSAVSEYWYGYTFGSGTRLTVV.

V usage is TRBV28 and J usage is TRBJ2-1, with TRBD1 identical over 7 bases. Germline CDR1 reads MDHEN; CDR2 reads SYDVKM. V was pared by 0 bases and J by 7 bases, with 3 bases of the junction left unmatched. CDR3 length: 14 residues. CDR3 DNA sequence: TGTGCCAGCAGTTTATGGGTACAGGGGAATGAGCAGTTCTTC. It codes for CASSLWVQGNEQFF.

CDR3 residues: CASSQEVGITYEQYF. Written as DNA, the CDR3 is TGTGCCAGCAGCCAAGAAGTGGGGATTACCTACGAGCAGTACTTC. This sequence joins TRBV4-2 and TRBJ2-7; no clear D. Trimming removed 0 bases from V and 2 bases from J, with 11 bases in between. The CDR3 runs to 15 residues. Germline loops: CDR1 LGHNA, CDR2 YNFKEQ.

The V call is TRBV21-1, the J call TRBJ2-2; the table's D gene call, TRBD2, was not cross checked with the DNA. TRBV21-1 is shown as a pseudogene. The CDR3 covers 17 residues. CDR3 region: CASSKDGSGRATGELFF. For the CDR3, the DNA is TGTGCCAGCAGCAAAGACGGGAGCGGGAGGGCCACCGGGGAGCTGTTTTTT.

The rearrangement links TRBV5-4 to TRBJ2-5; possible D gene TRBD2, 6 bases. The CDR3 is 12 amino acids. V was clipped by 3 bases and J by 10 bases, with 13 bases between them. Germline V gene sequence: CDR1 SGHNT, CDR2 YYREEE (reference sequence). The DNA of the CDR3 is TGTGCCAGCAGCTCCTTTCCGGGGGTCCAGTACTTC. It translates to CASSSFPGVQYF.

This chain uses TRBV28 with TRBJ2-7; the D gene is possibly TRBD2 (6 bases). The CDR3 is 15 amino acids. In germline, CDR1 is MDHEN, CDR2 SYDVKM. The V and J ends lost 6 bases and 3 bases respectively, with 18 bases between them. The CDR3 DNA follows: TGTGCCAGCAGCCAAGGACTATCCCAGGGCTACGAGCAGTACTTC. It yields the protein CASSQGLSQGYEQYF. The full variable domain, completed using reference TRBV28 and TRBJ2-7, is DVKVTQSSRYLVKRTGEKVFLECVQDMDHENMFWYRQDPGLGLRLIYFSYDVKMKEKGDIPEGYSVSREKKERFSLILESASTNQTSMYLCASSQGLSQGYEQYFGPGTRLTVT.

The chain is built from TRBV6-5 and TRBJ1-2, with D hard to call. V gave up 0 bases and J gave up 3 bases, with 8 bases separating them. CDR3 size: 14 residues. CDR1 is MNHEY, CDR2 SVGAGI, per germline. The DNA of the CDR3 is TGTGCCAGCAGTTACTCAGAAGGTGACTATGGCTACACCTTC. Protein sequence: CASSYSEGDYGYTF.